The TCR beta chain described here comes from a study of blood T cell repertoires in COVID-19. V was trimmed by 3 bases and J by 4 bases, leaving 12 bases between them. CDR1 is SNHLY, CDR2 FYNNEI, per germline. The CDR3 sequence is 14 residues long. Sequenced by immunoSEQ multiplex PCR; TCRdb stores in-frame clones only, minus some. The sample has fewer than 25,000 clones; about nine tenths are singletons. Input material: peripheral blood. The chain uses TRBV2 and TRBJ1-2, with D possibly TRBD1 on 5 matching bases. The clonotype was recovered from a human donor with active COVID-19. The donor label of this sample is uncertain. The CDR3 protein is CASSERQGPYGYTF. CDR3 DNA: TGTGCCAGCAGTGAGCGGCAGGGTCCCTATGGCTACACCTTC.